Shown below are 20 T cell receptor beta chains from a single sample sequenced in a study of monozygotic twins with inflammatory bowel disease. No DNA is given; TCRdb re-called the 5' RACE reads and lists each CDR3 protein once. Its clone listing holds about 110,000 distinct CDR3 sequences. Sequencing was done on a sample of blood. The receptors originated from a human donor with ulcerative colitis or Crohn's disease, or a healthy co-twin of an affected twin (not recorded which).

This chain connects TRBV5-1 to TRBJ2-1; the D call of TRBD2 rests on TCRdb alone, since no DNA is present to check it. CDR3 length equals 15 residues. CDR1 is SGHRS, CDR2 YFSETQ, per germline. CDR3 loop: CASSFEERGYNEQFF.

Here the CDR3 reads CASSLSPDRDSPLHF. The chain links TRBV28 to TRBJ1-6; TCRdb proposes TRBD1, but this gene call is untestable without DNA. This CDR3 is 15 amino acids long. The germline V gene has CDR1 MDHEN and CDR2 SYDVKM. Drawing the rest from reference TRBV28 and TRBJ1-6, the complete variable domain is DVKVTQSSRYLVKRTGEKVFLECVQDMDHENMFWYRQDPGLGLRLIYFSYDVKMKEKGDIPEGYSVSREKKERFSLILESASTNQTSMYLCASSLSPDRDSPLHFGNGTRLTVT.

The chain couples TRBV4-1 to TRBJ2-1; TCRdb's D gene call, TRBD2, goes unchecked for lack of DNA. The length of the CDR3 is 16 residues. The germline V gene has CDR1 MGHRA and CDR2 YSYEKL. The CDR3 here is CASSHRPGLASNEQFF.

The CDR3 reads CASSLAGPTITYEQYF. V and J are TRBV7-2 and TRBJ2-7; TCRdb calls TRBD2, which cannot be checked without DNA. There are 16 residues in the CDR3. The germline V gene encodes CDR1 SGHTA and CDR2 FQGNSA.

This CDR3 reads CASSLAANSYNEQFF. This chain joins TRBV5-1 and TRBJ2-1. Germline V gives CDR1 SGHRS, CDR2 YFSETQ. The CDR3 sequence is 15 residues long.

The gene calls are TRBV9 and TRBJ2-2; TCRdb gives TRBD1 as the D gene, but with no DNA this cannot be confirmed. Germline lookup yields CDR1 SGDLS and CDR2 YYNGEE. The CDR3 totals 16 residues. CDR3 in amino acids: CASSVETGPNTGELFF.

This sequence joins TRBV28 and TRBJ2-7; TCRdb names TRBD1, which stays unverified in the absence of DNA. Germline V gene sequence: CDR1 MDHEN, CDR2 SYDVKM. CDR3 size: 15 residues. The CDR3 loop reads CASSPLLGWTYEQYF.

The rearrangement uses TRBV20-1 and TRBJ1-4. The CDR3 consists of 15 residues. Germline lookup yields CDR1 DFQATT and CDR2 SNEGSKA (reference sequence). The CDR3 loop is CSARGHSGGSEKLFF.

V is TRBV12-3 or TRBV12-4 and J is TRBJ2-7. There are 12 residues in the CDR3. The CDR3 spells CASSLGAVEQYF.

This chain connects TRBV20-1 to TRBJ2-7; absent DNA, TCRdb's TRBD1 call cannot be checked. The CDR3 spans 13 residues. Germline V gives CDR1 DFQATT, CDR2 SNEGSKA (reference sequence). CDR3 residues: CSTPGPRAYEQYF.

This chain joins TRBV5-5 and TRBJ1-4; TCRdb returns TRBD1, unconfirmable since there is no DNA. This CDR3 is built from 15 residues. The germline V gene has CDR1 SGHKS and CDR2 YYEKEE (reference sequence). This CDR3 reads CASSPGDRGYEKLFF.

The chain is built from TRBV27 and TRBJ2-7; TCRdb selects TRBD1, and the lack of DNA leaves this call unchecked. Germline assignment: CDR1 MNHEY and CDR2 SMNVEV (reference sequence). The CDR3 has 11 residues. Here the CDR3 reads CATGDPYEQYF.

This chain uses TRBV12-3 or TRBV12-4 with TRBJ2-7; with no DNA, the TCRdb D assignment of TRBD2 cannot be verified. This CDR3 has 15 amino acids. The CDR3 loop is CASSLEVAGTYEQYF.

The chain links TRBV10-3 to TRBJ2-3; with no DNA, the TCRdb D assignment of TRBD2 cannot be verified. The CDR3 sequence is 15 residues long. Germline V gene sequence: CDR1 ENHRY, CDR2 SYGVKD. CDR3 protein: CAISAPGRGTDTQYF.

The chain employs TRBV4-1 and TRBJ2-1; there is no DNA to check the TCRdb D call of TRBD2. The CDR3 has 14 amino acids. CDR1 and CDR2 (germline): MGHRA, YSYEKL. This CDR3 is CASRAAGAYNEQFF.

The chain has TRBV5-6 and TRBJ1-1; TCRdb's D call of TRBD1 is untestable without DNA. The germline gives CDR1 SGHDT, CDR2 YYEEEE. The CDR3 contains 13 residues. CDR3 region: CASTGTANTEAFF.

The V call is TRBV27, the J call TRBJ1-6; TCRdb's assignment of TRBD1 cannot be checked, as there is no DNA. The CDR3 runs to 12 residues. Germline CDR1 MNHEY, CDR2 SMNVEV (reference sequence). The chain's CDR3 is CACWTQGTPLHF.

The chain uses TRBV28 and TRBJ1-5. Germline CDR1 is MDHEN and CDR2 is SYDVKM. The CDR3 contains 13 residues. The CDR3 loop reads CASSLSLNQPQHF. Based on the CDR3 plus reference TRBV28 and TRBJ1-5, the full variable domain is DVKVTQSSRYLVKRTGEKVFLECVQDMDHENMFWYRQDPGLGLRLIYFSYDVKMKEKGDIPEGYSVSREKKERFSLILESASTNQTSMYLCASSLSLNQPQHFGDGTRLSIL.

CDR3 region: CSATGRGSFTGTQYF. The gene calls are TRBV20-1 and TRBJ2-3; TCRdb selects TRBD1, and the lack of DNA leaves this call unchecked. There are 15 residues in the CDR3. CDR1 is DFQATT and CDR2 is SNEGSKA in the germline V gene (reference sequence).

The chain combines TRBV6-5 with TRBJ2-3; as DNA is missing, the TRBD1 call by TCRdb cannot be tested. The CDR3 has 14 residues. CDR1 and CDR2 (germline): MNHEY, SVGAGI. CDR3: CASSYRGGTDTQYF.